The rows below give T cell receptor beta chains drawn from one sample of a study of blood T cell repertoires in COVID-19. Generated by immunoSEQ multiplex PCR, the TCRdb table keeps only in-frame clones and is missing some. The sample has approximately 150,000 clones; around 88% are singletons. Sequences were obtained from peripheral blood. The receptors were gathered from a man aged 50-60 years with active or convalescent COVID-19. CDR3s include the opening cysteine and the closing phenylalanine or tryptophan. A D gene is named only where the DNA matches it firmly. Clone size is stated in some rows and not others, as once, few, many or a class when expanded.

J | V | D | size | length | DNA | CDR3
TRBJ2-2 | TRBV10-1 | . | . | 12 | TGCGCCAGCAGTGACTACACCGGGGAGCTGTTTTTT | CASSDYTGELFF
TRBJ2-7 | TRBV5-5 | TRBD1 | . | 14 | TGTGCCAGCAGCCCCGGACAGGGTACGGCCGAGCAGTACTTC | CASSPGQGTAEQYF
TRBJ1-1 | TRBV3-1/TRBV3-2 | . | . | 17 | TGTGCCAGCAGCCAAGATCAGCTTGGGCTGATGAACACTGAAGCTTTCTTT | CASSQDQLGLMNTEAFF
TRBJ1-1 | TRBV3-1/TRBV3-2 | . | . | 12 | TGTGCCAGCAGCCAAGCCGGGACATTAGCTTTCTTT | CASSQAGTLAFF
TRBJ2-1 | TRBV4-2 | . | once | 17 | TGTGCCAGCAGCCAAGATTTTGGGATAGCGCCTTTCAATGAGCAGTTCTTC | CASSQDFGIAPFNEQFF
TRBJ1-2 | TRBV6-1 | TRBD1 | . | 15 | TGTGCCAGCAGTGAATCTACAGGGGGTAGCTATGGCTACACCTTC | CASSESTGGSYGYTF
TRBJ1-5 | TRBV19 | TRBD1 | . | 15 | TGTGCCAGTAGTATTGTGGGACAGGTGGATCAGCCCCAGCATTTT | CASSIVGQVDQPQHF
TRBJ1-2 | TRBV3-1/TRBV3-2 | TRBD1 | . | 15 | TGTGCCAGCAGCCTTTTAACGGACAGGGCATATGGCTACACCTTC | CASSLLTDRAYGYTF
TRBJ2-1 | TRBV1 | . | . | 19 | TGCACCAGCAGCCAAGATGATCCCCTAGCGGAGACAAATTTCCATGAGCAGTTCTTC | CTSSQDDPLAETNFHEQFF
TRBJ2-2 | TRBV19 | TRBD1 | . | 14 | TGTGCCAGTAGGGCACAGGGGGGCACCGGGGAGCTGTTTTTT | CASRAQGGTGELFF